Shown below are 21 T cell receptor beta chains from a single sample sequenced in a study of T cell responses to AZD1222 COVID-19 vaccine. Measured with immunoSEQ multiplex PCR; TCRdb has only the in-frame clones, and not every one. The table lists 96,000 or so clones, 85% to 90% of them singletons, with about 26% in the top ten. The source was peripheral blood, collected on day 0 of AZD1222 vaccination. The receptors come from an adult in good health.

V usage is TRBV4-1 and J usage is TRBJ2-3; no firm D call. Deletions cut 1 base from V and 1 base from J, with 12 bases between. The CDR3 extends over 16 amino acids. The germline CDR1 and CDR2 sequences are MGHRA and YSYEKL. The CDR3 spells CASSQALGVGTDTQYF. The CDR3 nucleotides are TGCGCCAGCAGCCAAGCCCTTGGAGTTGGCACAGATACGCAGTATTTT.

The chain joins TRBV20-1 to TRBJ1-4; D uncertain. Germline loops: CDR1 DFQATT, CDR2 SNEGSKA (reference sequence). The CDR3 extends over 11 amino acids. V lost 3 bases, J lost 8 bases, and 7 bases lay in between. CDR3: CSARGPEKLFF. DNA of the CDR3: TGCAGTGCTAGGGGCCCGGAAAAACTGTTTTTT.

The chain has TRBV11-2 and TRBJ1-5; a weak D match, TRBD1 (5 bases). The germline V gene has CDR1 SGHAT and CDR2 FQNNGV. V was pared by 1 base and J by 7 bases, with 11 bases between. The CDR3 consists of 14 residues. CDR3: CASSLVGGSQPQHF. The CDR3 DNA sequence: TGTGCCAGCAGCTTAGTTGGGGGAAGCCAGCCCCAGCATTTT.

This clone was detected once. V is TRBV7-9 and J is TRBJ2-2; D unresolved. Germline V gene data show CDR1 as SEHNR and CDR2 as FQNEAQ (reference sequence). The CDR3 sequence is 14 residues long. V gave up 5 bases and J gave up 4 bases, with 11 bases separating them. This CDR3 is CASSKHESTGELFF. DNA for the CDR3: TGTGCCAGCAGCAAGCATGAGAGCACCGGGGAGCTGTTTTTT.

The rearrangement joins TRBV5-6 to TRBJ1-2; D is unclear. Looked up from germline, CDR1 is SGHDT and CDR2 is YYEEEE. The CDR3 contains 15 residues. Trimming removed 0 bases at V and 2 bases at J, with 11 bases between. The chain's CDR3 is CASSLEALRNYGYTF. The CDR3 DNA reads as TGTGCCAGCAGCTTGGAAGCGCTTCGGAACTATGGCTACACCTTC.

The CDR3 DNA reads as TGTGCCAGCAGTTTGCGGACAGCAGACGCGGAGCAGTACTTC. This encodes CASSLRTADAEQYF. J is TRBJ2-7 and V is TRBV7-9; weak D call: TRBD1 (6 bases). Trimming left V 6 bases short and J 7 bases short, with 19 bases between. The CDR3 is 14 residues long. Germline loops: CDR1 SEHNR, CDR2 FQNEAQ (reference sequence).

The rearrangement joins TRBV18 to TRBJ2-2, with 11 bases matching TRBD2. This CDR3 has 14 amino acids. V was clipped by 6 bases and J by 7 bases; unmatched bases: 4. CDR1 and CDR2 from the germline V gene are KGHSH and LQKENI. The CDR3 bases are TGTGCCAGCTCGCCGACTAGCGGGAACGGGGAGCTGTTTTTT. It is translated as CASSPTSGNGELFF.

The rearrangement uses TRBV6-5 and TRBJ2-2; maybe TRBD2 (5 bases). This CDR3 region has 14 residues. V was shortened by 6 bases and J by 5 bases, with 13 bases between the two germline ends. CDR1 is MNHEY, CDR2 SVGAGI, per germline. CDR3 region: CASRWTGLTGELFF. The CDR3 nucleotides read TGTGCCAGCAGGTGGACTGGCCTGACCGGGGAGCTGTTTTTT.

The CDR3 coding sequence is TGTGCCAGCAGTACGCCTAGCGGGAGAAAGTACAATGAGCAGTTCTTC. As protein: CASSTPSGRKYNEQFF. V and J are TRBV2 and TRBJ2-1; 10 bases are shared with TRBD2. CDR1 SNHLY and CDR2 FYNNEI come from the germline V gene. After removal of 5 bases from V and 4 bases from J, the junction contained 8 bases not matched to a gene. The CDR3 runs to 16 residues.

The V and J genes are TRBV27 and TRBJ2-2; a possible D gene is TRBD1 (5 bases). CDR1 and CDR2 from the germline V gene are MNHEY and SMNVEV (reference sequence). This CDR3 is 16 amino acids long. The V end was cut by 3 bases, the J end by 1 base, with 12 bases between. DNA for the CDR3: TGTGCCAGCAGTTTTCGGCCGACAGTGAACACCGGGGAGCTGTTTTTT. This translates into CASSFRPTVNTGELFF.

This chain connects TRBV18 to TRBJ1-4; a weak D match, TRBD1 (5 bases). This CDR3 is 16 amino acids long. Deletions cut 3 bases from V and 0 bases from J, with 11 bases between. Germline CDR1 is KGHSH and CDR2 is LQKENI. The CDR3 coding sequence is TGTGCCAGCTCACCCCTCCGGGGGACAACTAATGAAAAACTGTTTTTT. It encodes CASSPLRGTTNEKLFF.

This clone came up a few times. The chain carries TRBV7-3 and TRBJ2-1; unclear D gene. Trimming pared 1 base from V and 1 base from J, leaving 11 bases between. This CDR3 contains 16 residues. Germline values: CDR1 SGHTA, CDR2 FQGTGA. CDR3 in DNA: TGTGCCAGCAGCTTAATGACGCCCCTGTCCTACAATGAGCAGTTCTTC. Translated, it gives CASSLMTPLSYNEQFF.

The rearrangement links TRBV12-3 or TRBV12-4 to TRBJ2-7; D may match TRBD1 or TRBD2 (5 bases each). The CDR3 covers 13 residues. V was shortened by 2 bases and J by 4 bases, with 9 bases between the two germline ends. The CDR3 coding sequence is TGTGCCAGCAGTTTAATCTGGGGGTACGAGCAGTACTTC. It is translated as CASSLIWGYEQYF.

The rearrangement links TRBV9 to TRBJ2-1, with D possibly TRBD1 on 6 matching bases. Germline V CDR1 and CDR2: SGDLS, YYNGEE. The CDR3 length is 18 residues. Trimming left V 0 bases short and J 9 bases short, with 25 bases between. The CDR3 DNA reads as TGTGCCAGCAGCGTAGTGCCCCCTCCACAGGGTGGCGCGGTTGAGCAGTTCTTC. Translating gives CASSVVPPPQGGAVEQFF. The whole variable domain, filled in from reference TRBV9 and TRBJ2-1, reads DSGVTQTPKHLITATGQRVTLRCSPRSGDLSVYWYQQSLDQGLQFLIQYYNGEERAKGNILERFSAQQFPDLHSELNLSSLELGDSALYFCASSVVPPPQGGAVEQFFGPGTRLTVL.

V is TRBV4-1 and J is TRBJ2-7; D perhaps matches TRBD2 (6 bases). Per germline, CDR1 MGHRA and CDR2 YSYEKL. Trimming shortened V by 4 bases and J by 12 bases, and 19 bases separated the two germline ends. The CDR3 length is 13 residues. The CDR3 is CASSPSPGGLRYF. As DNA, the CDR3 is TGCGCCAGCAGCCCCTCACCAGGAGGGCTTCGGTACTTC.

Only one count was recorded for this clone. The chain couples TRBV30 to TRBJ1-4; 10 bases are shared with TRBD1. J gave up 8 bases and V 1 base, and 4 bases lay outside the gene matches. The CDR3 is made up of 14 amino acids. Per the germline V gene, CDR1 is GTSNPN and CDR2 is SVGIG (reference sequence). DNA of the CDR3: TGTGCCTGGAGTGCCGACAGGGGGCGAGAAAAACTGTTTTTT. Amino acids: CAWSADRGREKLFF.

The chain links TRBV19 to TRBJ2-5; TRBD1 agrees at 7 bases. CDR1 and CDR2 (germline): LNHDA, SQIVND (reference sequence). The CDR3 covers 15 residues. Trimming took 3 bases from V and 7 from J; bases not matched to a gene: 11. CDR3 in DNA: TGTGCCAGTAGTATTTCCGGGACAGCTGAGGGGACCCAGTACTTC. Its translation is CASSISGTAEGTQYF.

A remark on this clone: This CDR3 is missing its conserved last phenylalanine or tryptophan, likely due to a read error. The DNA is left out, because the CDR3 cannot be placed on it with certainty; the CDR3 is given as TCRdb lists it. This chain uses TRBV28 with TRBJ1-1; TRBD1, the table's D call, lacks a check against the DNA. The CDR3 spans 12 amino acids, including both terminal residues. From germline, CDR1 is MDHEN and CDR2 SYDVKM. The CDR3: CASSFGQGPRWV.

The chain joins TRBV28 to TRBJ2-5; D is undetermined. CDR3 length: 11 amino acids. Germline CDR1 is MDHEN and CDR2 is SYDVKM. Trimming cost V 2 bases and J 4 bases, with 2 bases left between them. The CDR3 DNA reads as TGTGCCAGCAGTTTACTAGAGACCCAGTACTTC. This codes for CASSLLETQYF.

V gene TRBV2 combines with J gene TRBJ2-7, with 7 bases lining up with TRBD2. With V trimmed by 3 bases and J by 0 bases, 20 bases remained unmatched. This CDR3 has 20 residues. CDR1 is SNHLY, CDR2 FYNNEI, per germline. In DNA form, the CDR3 reads TGTGCCAGCAGTGAGAATTCGGGGCGCGCTAGCGGTCCTCACTCCTACGAGCAGTACTTC. Translation gives CASSENSGRASGPHSYEQYF.

The chain joins TRBV11-1 to TRBJ2-1; 11 positions match TRBD2. The J segment lost 3 bases and the V segment lost 5 bases, leaving 6 bases of the junction unmatched. The V gene's germline CDR1 is SGHAT and CDR2 FQDESV (reference sequence). The CDR3 loop spans 16 amino acids. The CDR3 sequence: CASSPPGLAGYNEQFF. The DNA for the CDR3 is TGTGCCAGCAGCCCTCCCGGACTAGCGGGCTACAATGAGCAGTTCTTC.